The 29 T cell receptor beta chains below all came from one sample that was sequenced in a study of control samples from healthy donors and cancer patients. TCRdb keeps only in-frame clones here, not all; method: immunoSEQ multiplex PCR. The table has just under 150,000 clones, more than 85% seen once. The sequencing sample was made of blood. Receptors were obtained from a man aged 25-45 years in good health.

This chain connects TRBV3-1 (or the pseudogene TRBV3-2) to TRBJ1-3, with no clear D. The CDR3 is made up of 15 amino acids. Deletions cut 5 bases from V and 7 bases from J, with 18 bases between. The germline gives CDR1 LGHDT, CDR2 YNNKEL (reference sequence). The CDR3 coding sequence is TGTGCCAGCAGCAAAATACAGTTAAAGTCGAACACCATATATTTT. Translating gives CASSKIQLKSNTIYF.

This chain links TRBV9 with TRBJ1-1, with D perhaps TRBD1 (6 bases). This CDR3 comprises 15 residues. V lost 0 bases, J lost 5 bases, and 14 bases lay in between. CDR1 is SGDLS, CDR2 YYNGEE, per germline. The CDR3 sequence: CASSVGGTPKTEAFF. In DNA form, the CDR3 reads TGTGCCAGCAGCGTAGGTGGGACACCGAAAACTGAAGCTTTCTTT.

The CDR3, as DNA: TGTGCCAGCAGTTTCCCCGGGACTAGGGGGATGGATGAGCAGTTCTTC. It codes for CASSFPGTRGMDEQFF. This chain connects TRBV28 to TRBJ2-1; 8 bases agree with TRBD2. The CDR3 is 16 amino acids. Germline V gene sequence: CDR1 MDHEN, CDR2 SYDVKM. With V trimmed by 3 bases and J by 8 bases, 12 bases remained unmatched.

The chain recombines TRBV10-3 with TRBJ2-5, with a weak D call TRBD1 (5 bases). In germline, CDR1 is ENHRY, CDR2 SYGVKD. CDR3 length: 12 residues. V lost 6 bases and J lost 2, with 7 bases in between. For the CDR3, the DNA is TGTGCCATCAGCAGGGATCAAGAGACCCAGTACTTC. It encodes CAISRDQETQYF.

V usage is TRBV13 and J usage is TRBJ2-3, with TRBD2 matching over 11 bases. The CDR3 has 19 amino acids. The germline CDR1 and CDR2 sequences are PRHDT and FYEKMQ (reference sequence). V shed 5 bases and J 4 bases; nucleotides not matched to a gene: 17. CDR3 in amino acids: CASSPPSGGPLYHPDTQYF. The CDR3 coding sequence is TGTGCCAGCAGCCCACCTAGCGGGGGGCCCCTTTATCATCCAGATACGCAGTATTTT.

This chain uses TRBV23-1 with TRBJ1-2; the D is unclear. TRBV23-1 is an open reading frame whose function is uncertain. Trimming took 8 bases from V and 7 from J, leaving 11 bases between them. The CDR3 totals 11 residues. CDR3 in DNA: TGCGCCAGCTCAAACCACGGTGGCTACACCTTC. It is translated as CASSNHGGYTF.

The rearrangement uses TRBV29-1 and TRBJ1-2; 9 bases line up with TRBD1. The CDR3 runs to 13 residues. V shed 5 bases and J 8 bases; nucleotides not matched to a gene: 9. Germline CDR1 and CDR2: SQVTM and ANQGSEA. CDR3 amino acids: CSVPDRGKWGYTF. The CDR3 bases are TGCAGCGTTCCCGACAGGGGGAAATGGGGCTACACCTTC.

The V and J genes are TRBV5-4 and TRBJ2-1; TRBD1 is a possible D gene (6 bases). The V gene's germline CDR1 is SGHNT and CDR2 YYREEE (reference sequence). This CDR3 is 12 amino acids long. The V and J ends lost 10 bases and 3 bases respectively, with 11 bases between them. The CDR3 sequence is CAVRDNYNEQFF. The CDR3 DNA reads TGTGCCGTCCGGGACAACTACAATGAGCAGTTCTTC.

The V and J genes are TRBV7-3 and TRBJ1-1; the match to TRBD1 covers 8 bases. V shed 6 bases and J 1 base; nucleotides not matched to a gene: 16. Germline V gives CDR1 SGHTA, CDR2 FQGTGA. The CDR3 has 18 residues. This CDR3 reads CASSQPDRGTEGNTEAFF. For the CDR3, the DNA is TGTGCCAGCAGTCAACCAGACAGGGGAACGGAGGGGAACACTGAAGCTTTCTTT.

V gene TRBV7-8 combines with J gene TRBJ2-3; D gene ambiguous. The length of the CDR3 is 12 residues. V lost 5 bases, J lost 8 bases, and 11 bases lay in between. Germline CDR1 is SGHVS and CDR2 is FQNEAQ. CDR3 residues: CASSPPGPTQYF. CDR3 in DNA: TGTGCCAGCAGCCCACCGGGTCCTACGCAGTATTTT.

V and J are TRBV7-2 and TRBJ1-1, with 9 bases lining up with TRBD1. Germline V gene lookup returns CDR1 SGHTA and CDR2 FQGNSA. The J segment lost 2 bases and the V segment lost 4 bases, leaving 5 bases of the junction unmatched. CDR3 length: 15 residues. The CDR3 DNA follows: TGTGCCAGCAGCTCCGGGACAGGGAGAAACACTGAAGCTTTCTTT. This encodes CASSSGTGRNTEAFF. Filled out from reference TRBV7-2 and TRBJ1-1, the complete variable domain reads GAGVSQSPSNKVTEKGKDVELRCDPISGHTALYWYRQSLGQGLEFLIYFQGNSAPDKSGLPSDRFSAERTGGSVSTLTIQRTQQEDSAVYLCASSSGTGRNTEAFFGQGTRLTVV.

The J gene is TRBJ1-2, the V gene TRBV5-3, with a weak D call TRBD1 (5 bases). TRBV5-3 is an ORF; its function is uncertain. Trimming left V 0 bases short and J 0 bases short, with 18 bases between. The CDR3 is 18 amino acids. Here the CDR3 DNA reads TGTGCCAGAAGCTTGGACTATCGGACACTAGAAGCTAACTATGGCTACACCTTC. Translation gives CARSLDYRTLEANYGYTF.

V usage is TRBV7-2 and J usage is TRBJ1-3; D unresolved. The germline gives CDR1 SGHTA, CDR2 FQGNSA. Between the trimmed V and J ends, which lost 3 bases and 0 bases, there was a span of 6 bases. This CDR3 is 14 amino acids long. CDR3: CASSLTNSGNTIYF. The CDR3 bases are TGTGCCAGCAGCTTGACGAACTCTGGAAACACCATATATTTT.

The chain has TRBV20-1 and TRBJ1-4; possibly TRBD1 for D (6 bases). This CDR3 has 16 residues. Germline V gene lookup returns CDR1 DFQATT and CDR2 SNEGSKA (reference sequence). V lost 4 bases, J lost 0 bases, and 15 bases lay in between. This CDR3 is CSANDRLFATNEKLFF. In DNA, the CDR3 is TGCAGTGCTAATGACAGGCTATTTGCAACTAATGAAAAACTGTTTTTT.

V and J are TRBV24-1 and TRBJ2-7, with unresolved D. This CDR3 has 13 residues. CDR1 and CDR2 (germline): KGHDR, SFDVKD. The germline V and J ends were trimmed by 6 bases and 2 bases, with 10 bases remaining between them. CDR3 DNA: TGTGCCACCAGTACTCCCGGAACCTACGAGCAGTACTTC. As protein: CATSTPGTYEQYF.

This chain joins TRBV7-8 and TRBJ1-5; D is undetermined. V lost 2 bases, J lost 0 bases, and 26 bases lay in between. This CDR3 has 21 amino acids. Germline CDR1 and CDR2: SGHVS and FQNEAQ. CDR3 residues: CASSLIPVGPSGSHSNQPQHF. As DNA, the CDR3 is TGTGCCAGCAGCTTAATCCCCGTTGGGCCCTCGGGCAGCCATAGCAATCAGCCCCAGCATTTT.

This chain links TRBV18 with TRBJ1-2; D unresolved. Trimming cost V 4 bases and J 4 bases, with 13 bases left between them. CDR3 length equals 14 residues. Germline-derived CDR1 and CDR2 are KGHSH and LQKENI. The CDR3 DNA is TGTGCCAGCTCACGGCCGGCCTCTTCCTATGGCTACACCTTC. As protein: CASSRPASSYGYTF.

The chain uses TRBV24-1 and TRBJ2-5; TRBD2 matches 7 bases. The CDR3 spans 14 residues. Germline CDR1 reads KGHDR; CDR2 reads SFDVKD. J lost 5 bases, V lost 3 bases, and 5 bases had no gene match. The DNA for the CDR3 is TGTGCCACCAGTGATCGGCGGGGGAGCGAGACCCAGTACTTC. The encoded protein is CATSDRRGSETQYF.

The CDR3 bases are TGTGCCAGCAATTCAGGTCCAGGGGCCAAAAACATTCAGTACTTC. Encoded protein: CASNSGPGAKNIQYF. The chain carries TRBV5-4 and TRBJ2-4; weak D call: TRBD1 (5 bases). Deletions cut 6 bases from V and 1 base from J, with 14 bases between. Germline V gene data show CDR1 as SGHNT and CDR2 as YYREEE (reference sequence). The CDR3 loop spans 15 amino acids.

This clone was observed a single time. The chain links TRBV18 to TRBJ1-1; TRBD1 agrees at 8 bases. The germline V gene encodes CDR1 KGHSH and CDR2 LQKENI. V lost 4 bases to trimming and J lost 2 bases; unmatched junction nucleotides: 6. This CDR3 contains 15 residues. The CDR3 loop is CASSRDDRGNTEAFF. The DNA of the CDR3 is TGTGCCAGCTCACGAGACGACAGGGGAAACACTGAAGCTTTCTTT. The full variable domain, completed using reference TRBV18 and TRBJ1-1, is NAGVMQNPRHLVRRRGQEARLRCSPMKGHSHVYWYRQLPEEGLKFMVYLQKENIIDESGMPKERFSAEFPKEGPSILRIQQVVRGDSAAYFCASSRDDRGNTEAFFGQGTRLTVV.

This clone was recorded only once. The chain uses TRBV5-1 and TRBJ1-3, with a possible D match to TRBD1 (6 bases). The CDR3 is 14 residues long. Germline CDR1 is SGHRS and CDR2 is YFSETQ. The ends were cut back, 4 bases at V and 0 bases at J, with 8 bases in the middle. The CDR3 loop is CASSPTGSGNTIYF. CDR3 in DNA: TGCGCCAGCAGCCCGACAGGCTCTGGAAACACCATATATTTT.

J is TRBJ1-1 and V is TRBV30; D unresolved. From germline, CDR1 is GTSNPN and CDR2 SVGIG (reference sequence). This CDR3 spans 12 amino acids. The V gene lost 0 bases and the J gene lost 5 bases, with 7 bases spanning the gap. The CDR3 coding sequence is TGTGCCTGGAGTGTATTTGATACTGAAGCTTTCTTT. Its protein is CAWSVFDTEAFF.

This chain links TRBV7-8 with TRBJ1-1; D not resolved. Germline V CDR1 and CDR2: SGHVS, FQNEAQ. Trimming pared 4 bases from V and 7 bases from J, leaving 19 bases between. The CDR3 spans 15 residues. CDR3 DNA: TGTGCCAGCAGCTCACCGGGCGTCCTACCTGGTGAAGCTTTCTTT. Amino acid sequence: CASSSPGVLPGEAFF.

CDR3 amino acids: CASSILGGGSTDTQYF. CDR3 DNA sequence: TGTGCCAGTAGTATTTTGGGCGGGGGGAGCACAGATACGCAGTATTTT. The chain carries TRBV19 and TRBJ2-3; TRBD2 matches 8 bases. The junction had 5 bases not matched to a gene; V was cut back by 3 bases and J by 0 bases. The CDR3 covers 16 residues. Germline V gene sequence: CDR1 LNHDA, CDR2 SQIVND (reference sequence).

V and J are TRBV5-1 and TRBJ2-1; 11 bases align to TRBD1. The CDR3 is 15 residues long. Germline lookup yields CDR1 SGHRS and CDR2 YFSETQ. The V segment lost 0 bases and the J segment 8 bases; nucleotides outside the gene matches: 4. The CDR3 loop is CASSLEGQGVDEQFF. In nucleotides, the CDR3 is TGCGCCAGCAGCTTGGAGGGACAGGGGGTCGATGAGCAGTTCTTC.

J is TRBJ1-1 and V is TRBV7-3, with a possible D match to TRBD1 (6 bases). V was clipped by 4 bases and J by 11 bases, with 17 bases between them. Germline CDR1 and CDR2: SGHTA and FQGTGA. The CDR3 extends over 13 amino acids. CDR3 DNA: TGTGCCAGCAGCTCCACGCCGGGACAACGGGCTTTCTTT. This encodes CASSSTPGQRAFF.

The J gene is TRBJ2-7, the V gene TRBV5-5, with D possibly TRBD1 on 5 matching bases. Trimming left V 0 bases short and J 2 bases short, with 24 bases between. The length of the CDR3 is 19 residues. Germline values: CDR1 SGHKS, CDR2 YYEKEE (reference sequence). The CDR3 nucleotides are TGTGCCAGCAGCTTGGGGGGATTTCGACAGTACCCTCAAACCTACGAGCAGTACTTC. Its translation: CASSLGGFRQYPQTYEQYF.

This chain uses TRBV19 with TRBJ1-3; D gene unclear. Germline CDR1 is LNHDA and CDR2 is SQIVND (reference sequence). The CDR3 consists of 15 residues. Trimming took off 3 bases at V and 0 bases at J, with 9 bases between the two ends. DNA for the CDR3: TGTGCCAGTAGTATTGGTTCCAGCTCTGGAAACACCATATATTTT. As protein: CASSIGSSSGNTIYF.

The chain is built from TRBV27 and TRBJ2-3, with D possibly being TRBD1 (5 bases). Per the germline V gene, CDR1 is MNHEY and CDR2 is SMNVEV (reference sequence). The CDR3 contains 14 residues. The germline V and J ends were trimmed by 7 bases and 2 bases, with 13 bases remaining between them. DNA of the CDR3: TGTGCCAGCACAAGGGGCTATCCCACAGATACGCAGTATTTT. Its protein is CASTRGYPTDTQYF.